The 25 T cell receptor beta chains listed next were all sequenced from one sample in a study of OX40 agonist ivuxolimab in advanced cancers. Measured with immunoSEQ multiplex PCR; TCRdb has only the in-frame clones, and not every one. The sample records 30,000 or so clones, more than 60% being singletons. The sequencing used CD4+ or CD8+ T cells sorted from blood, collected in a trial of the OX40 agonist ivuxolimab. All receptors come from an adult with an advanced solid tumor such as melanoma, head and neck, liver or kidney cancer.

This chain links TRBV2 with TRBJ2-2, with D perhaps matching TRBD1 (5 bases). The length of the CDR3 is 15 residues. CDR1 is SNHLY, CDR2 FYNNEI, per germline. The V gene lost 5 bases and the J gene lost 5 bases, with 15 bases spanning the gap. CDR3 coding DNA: TGTGCCAGCAGTCCCCTTCTGAAGGGGACCGGGGAGCTGTTTTTT. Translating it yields CASSPLLKGTGELFF. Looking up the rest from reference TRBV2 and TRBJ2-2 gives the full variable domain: EPEVTQTPSHQVTQMGQEVILRCVPISNHLYFYWYRQILGQKVEFLVSFYNNEISEKSEIFDDQFSVERPDGSNFTLKIRSTKLEDSAMYFCASSPLLKGTGELFFGEGSRLTVL.

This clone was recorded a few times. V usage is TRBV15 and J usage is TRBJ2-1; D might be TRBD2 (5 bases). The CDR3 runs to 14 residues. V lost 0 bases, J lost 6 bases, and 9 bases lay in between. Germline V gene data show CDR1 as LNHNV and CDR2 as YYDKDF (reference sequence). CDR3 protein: CATSRDRRGNEQFF. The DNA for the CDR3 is TGTGCCACCAGCAGAGATCGTCGGGGCAATGAGCAGTTCTTC.

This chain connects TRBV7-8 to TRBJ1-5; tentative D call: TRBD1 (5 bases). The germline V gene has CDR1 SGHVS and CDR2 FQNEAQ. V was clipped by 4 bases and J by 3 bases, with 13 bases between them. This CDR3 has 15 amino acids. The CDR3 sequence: CASSSTGTNNQPQHF. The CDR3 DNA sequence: TGTGCCAGCAGCTCAACCGGGACTAACAATCAGCCCCAGCATTTT.

CDR3 protein: CASSPTQRANTGELFF. CDR3 nucleotides: TGCGCCAGCAGCCCCACACAGCGTGCGAACACCGGGGAGCTGTTTTTT. This chain connects TRBV5-1 to TRBJ2-2; D not resolved. This CDR3 is built from 16 residues. Per germline, CDR1 SGHRS and CDR2 YFSETQ. With 4 bases removed from V and 0 bases from J, the gap between germline ends came to 13 bases.

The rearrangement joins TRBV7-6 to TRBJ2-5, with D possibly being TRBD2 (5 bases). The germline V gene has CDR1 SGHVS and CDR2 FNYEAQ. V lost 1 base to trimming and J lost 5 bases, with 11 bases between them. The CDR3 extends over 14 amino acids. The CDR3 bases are TGTGCCAGCAGCTTAGGGTCCGGGAAGGAGACCCAGTACTTC. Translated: CASSLGSGKETQYF.

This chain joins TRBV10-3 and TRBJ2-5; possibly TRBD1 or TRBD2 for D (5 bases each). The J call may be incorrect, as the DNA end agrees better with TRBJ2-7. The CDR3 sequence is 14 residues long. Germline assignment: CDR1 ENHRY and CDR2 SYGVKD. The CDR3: CAISDGKGPYEQYF. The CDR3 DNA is TGTGCCATCAGTGACGGGAAGGGGCCCTACGAGCAGTACTTC.

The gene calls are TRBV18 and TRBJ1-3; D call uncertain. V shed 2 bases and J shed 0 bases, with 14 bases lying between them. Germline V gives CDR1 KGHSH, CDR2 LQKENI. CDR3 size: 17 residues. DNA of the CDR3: TGTGCCAGCTCACCAACCGGCGATTCTTTCTCTGGAAACACCATATATTTT. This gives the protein CASSPTGDSFSGNTIYF. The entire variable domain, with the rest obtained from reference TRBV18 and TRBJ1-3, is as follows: NAGVMQNPRHLVRRRGQEARLRCSPMKGHSHVYWYRQLPEEGLKFMVYLQKENIIDESGMPKERFSAEFPKEGPSILRIQQVVRGDSAAYFCASSPTGDSFSGNTIYFGEGSWLTVV.

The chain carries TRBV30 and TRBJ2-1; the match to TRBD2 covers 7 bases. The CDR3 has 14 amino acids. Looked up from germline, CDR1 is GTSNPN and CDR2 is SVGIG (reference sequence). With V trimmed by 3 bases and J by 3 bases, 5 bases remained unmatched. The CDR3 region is CAWRFGGGYNEQFF. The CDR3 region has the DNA TGTGCCTGGAGGTTTGGCGGGGGCTACAATGAGCAGTTCTTC.

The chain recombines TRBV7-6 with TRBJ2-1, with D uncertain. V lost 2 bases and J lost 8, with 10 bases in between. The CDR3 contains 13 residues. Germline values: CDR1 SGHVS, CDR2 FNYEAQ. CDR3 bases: TGTGCCAGCAGCTTACTTTGGACCGATGAGCAGTTCTTC. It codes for CASSLLWTDEQFF.

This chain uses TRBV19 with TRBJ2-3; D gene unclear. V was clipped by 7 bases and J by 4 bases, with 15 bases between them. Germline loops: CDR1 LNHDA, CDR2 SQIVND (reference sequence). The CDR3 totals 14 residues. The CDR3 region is CASKDELVSDTQYF. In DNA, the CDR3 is TGTGCCAGTAAAGACGAGCTCGTATCAGATACGCAGTATTTT.

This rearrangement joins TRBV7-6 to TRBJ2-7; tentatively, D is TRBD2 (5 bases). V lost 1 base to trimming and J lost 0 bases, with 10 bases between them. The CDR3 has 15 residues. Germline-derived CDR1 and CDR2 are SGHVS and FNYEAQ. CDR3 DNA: TGTGCCAGCAGCTTAGATAGCGCTAGCTCCTACGAGCAGTACTTC. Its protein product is CASSLDSASSYEQYF.

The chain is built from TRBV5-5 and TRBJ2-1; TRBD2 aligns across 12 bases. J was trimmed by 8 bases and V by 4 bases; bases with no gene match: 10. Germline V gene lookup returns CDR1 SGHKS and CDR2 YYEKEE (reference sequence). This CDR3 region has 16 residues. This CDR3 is CASSLQLAGGRDEQFF. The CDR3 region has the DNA TGTGCCAGCAGCCTGCAGCTAGCGGGAGGGCGCGATGAGCAGTTCTTC.

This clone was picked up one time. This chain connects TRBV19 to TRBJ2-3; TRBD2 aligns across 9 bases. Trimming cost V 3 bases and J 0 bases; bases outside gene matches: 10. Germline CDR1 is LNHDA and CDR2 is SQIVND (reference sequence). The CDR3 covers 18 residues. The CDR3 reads CASSIGRGGQISTDTQYF. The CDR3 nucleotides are TGTGCCAGTAGTATCGGGCGGGGGGGACAGATTAGCACAGATACGCAGTATTTT.

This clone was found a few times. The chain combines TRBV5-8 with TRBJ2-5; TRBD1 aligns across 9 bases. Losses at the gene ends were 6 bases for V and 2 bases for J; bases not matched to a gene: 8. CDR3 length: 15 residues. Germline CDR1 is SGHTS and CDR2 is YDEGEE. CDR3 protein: CASTLGQGRQETQYF. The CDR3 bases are TGTGCCAGCACCCTAGGACAGGGGCGGCAAGAGACCCAGTACTTC.

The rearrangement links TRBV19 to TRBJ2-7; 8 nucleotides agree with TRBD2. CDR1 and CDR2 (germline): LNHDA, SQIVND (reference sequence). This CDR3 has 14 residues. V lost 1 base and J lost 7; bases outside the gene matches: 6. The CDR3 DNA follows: TGTGCCAGTAGTATAGGTAGGGGACTAGGGGAGCAGTACTTC. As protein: CASSIGRGLGEQYF.

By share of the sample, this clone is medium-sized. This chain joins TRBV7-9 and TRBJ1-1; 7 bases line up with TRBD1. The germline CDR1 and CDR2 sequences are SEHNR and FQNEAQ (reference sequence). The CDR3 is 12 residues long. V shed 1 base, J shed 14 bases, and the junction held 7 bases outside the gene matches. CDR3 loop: CASSLGQGDVFF. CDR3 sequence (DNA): TGTGCCAGCAGCTTAGGTCAGGGGGACGTATTCTTT.

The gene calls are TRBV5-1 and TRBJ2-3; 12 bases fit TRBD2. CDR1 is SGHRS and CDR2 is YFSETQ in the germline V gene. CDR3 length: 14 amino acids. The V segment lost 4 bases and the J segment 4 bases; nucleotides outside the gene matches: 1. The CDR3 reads CASSLAGGADTQYF. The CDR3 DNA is TGCGCCAGCAGCCTAGCGGGGGGGGCAGATACGCAGTATTTT. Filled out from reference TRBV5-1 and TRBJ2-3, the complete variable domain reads KAGVTQTPRYLIKTRGQQVTLSCSPISGHRSVSWYQQTPGQGLQFLFEYFSETQRNKGNFPGRFSGRQFSNSRSEMNVSTLELGDSALYLCASSLAGGADTQYFGPGTRLTVL.

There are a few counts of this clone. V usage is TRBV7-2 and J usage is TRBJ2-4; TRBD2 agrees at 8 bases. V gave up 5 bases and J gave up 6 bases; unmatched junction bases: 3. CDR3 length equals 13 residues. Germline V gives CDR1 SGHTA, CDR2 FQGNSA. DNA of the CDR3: TGTGCCAGCAGCCGGGGGGGAGGAAACATTCAGTACTTC. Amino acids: CASSRGGGNIQYF.

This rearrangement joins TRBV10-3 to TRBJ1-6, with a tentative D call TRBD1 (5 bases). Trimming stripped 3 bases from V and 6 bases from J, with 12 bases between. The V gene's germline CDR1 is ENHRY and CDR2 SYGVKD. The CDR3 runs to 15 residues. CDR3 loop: CAISEGQGGNSPLHF. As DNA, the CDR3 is TGTGCCATCAGTGAAGGCCAGGGAGGTAATTCACCCCTCCACTTT.

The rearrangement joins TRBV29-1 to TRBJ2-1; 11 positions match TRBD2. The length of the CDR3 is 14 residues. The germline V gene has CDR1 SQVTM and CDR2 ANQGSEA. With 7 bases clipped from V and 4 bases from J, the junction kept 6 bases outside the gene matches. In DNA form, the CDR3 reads TGCAGCGGGGCCGGGACTAGCGGTTACAATGAGCAGTTCTTC. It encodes CSGAGTSGYNEQFF.

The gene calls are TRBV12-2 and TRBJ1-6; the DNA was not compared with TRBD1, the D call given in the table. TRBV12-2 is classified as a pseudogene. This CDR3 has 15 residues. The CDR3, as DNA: TGTGCAAGTCGCACAGGGGGGTCCTATAATTCACCCCTCCACTTT. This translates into CASRTGGSYNSPLHF.

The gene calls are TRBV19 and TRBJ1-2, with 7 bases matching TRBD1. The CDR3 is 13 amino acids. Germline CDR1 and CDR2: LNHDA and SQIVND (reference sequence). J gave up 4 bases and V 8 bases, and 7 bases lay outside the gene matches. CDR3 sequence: CASHRGGTYGYTF. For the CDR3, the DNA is TGTGCCAGTCACAGGGGTGGAACCTATGGCTACACCTTC. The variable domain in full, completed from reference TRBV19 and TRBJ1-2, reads DGGITQSPKYLFRKEGQNVTLSCEQNLNHDAMYWYRQDPGQGLRLIYYSQIVNDFQKGDIAEGYSVSREKKESFPLTVTSAQKNPTAFYLCASHRGGTYGYTFGSGTRLTVV.

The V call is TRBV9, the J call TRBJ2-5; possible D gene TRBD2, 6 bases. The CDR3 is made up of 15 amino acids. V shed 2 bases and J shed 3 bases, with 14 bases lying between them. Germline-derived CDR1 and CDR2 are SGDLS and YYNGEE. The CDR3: CASSVSGTGKETQYF. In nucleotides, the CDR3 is TGTGCCAGCAGCGTCTCCGGGACTGGAAAAGAGACCCAGTACTTC.

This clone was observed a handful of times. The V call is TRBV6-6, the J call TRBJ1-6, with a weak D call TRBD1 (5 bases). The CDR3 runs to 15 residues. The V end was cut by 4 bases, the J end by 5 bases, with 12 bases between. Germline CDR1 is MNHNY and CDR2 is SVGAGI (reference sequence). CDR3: CASSLGTADNSPLHF. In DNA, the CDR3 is TGTGCCAGCAGTTTGGGGACTGCCGATAATTCACCCCTCCACTTT.

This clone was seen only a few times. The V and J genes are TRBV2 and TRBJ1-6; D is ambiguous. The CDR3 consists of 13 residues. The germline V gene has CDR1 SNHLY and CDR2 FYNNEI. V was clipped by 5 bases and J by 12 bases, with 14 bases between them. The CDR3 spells CASSRNTDQPLHF. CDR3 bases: TGTGCCAGCAGTCGTAACACGGATCAACCCCTCCACTTT.